This TCR beta chain emerged from a study of T cell repertoires in cytomegalovirus infection. At the level of the study: Well-studied HLA-B-restricted epitopes and recently identified HLA-C-restricted epitopes of CMV were both used in the study.

CDR3 length: 15 residues. V was clipped by 2 bases and J by 2 bases, with 10 bases between them. The germline CDR1 and CDR2 sequences are MNHEY and SVGEGT. As regards this clonotype: Its specificity is not known.

TCRdb passed the reads through MiXCR, listing each CDR3 protein once. This sample has about 770,000 distinct CDR3 sequences, with about 27% found just once. Study-wide points: In two of eight donors, the top clonotype was HLA-C-restricted CMV-specific.

Source: cultured CD8+ T cells from PBMCs, taken from culture after CMV antigen stimulation. The sequence was collected from a human donor in good health (CMV status not recorded). Some clones in this sample may be carry-over from other donors' samples. The chain employs TRBV6-2 or TRBV6-3 and TRBJ2-1; D call uncertain. The CDR3 bases are TGTGCCAGCAGTTACGAGACCGACCCCTACAATGAGCAGTTCTTC. It yields the protein CASSYETDPYNEQFF.